This paragraph reports one T cell receptor (beta chain). The data are from a study of Ad26.COV2.S vaccination and SARS-CoV-2 variants. As for treatment: about 20 received Ad26.COV2.S at low or high dose, single or two shots; 5 received placebo; per-sample allocation not given. Sampling happened 63 days after the first vaccine or placebo injection. Produced via immunoSEQ multiplex PCR; TCRdb's table is partial and in-frame only. The sample carries hundreds of thousands of clones, around 88% recorded once. Trimming cost V 8 bases and J 5 bases, with 21 bases left between them. The germline CDR1 and CDR2 sequences are MNHEY and SVGAGI. The CDR3 length is 15 residues.

V is TRBV6-5 and J is TRBJ1-1; no clear D gene. The sequences come from peripheral blood, collected in a trial of Ad26.COV2.S vaccine versus placebo. The TCR sequence derives from a person aged 18-60 years who received the Ad26.COV2.S COVID-19 vaccine or a placebo. CDR3 DNA: TGTGCCAGCGGGAAACAAACAAACAGAGATACTGAAGCTTTCTTT. This encodes CASGKQTNRDTEAFF.